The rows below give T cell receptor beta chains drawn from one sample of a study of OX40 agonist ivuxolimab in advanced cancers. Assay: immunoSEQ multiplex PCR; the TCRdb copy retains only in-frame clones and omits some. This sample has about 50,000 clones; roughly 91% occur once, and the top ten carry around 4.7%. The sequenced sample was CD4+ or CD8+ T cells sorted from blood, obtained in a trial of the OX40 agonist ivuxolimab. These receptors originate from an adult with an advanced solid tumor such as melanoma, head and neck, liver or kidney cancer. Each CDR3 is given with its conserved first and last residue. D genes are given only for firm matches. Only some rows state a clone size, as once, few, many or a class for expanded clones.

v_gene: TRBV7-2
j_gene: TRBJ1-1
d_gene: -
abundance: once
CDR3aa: CASSSEHSEAFF
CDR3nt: TGTGCCAGCAGCTCCGAACATTCTGAAGCTTTCTTT

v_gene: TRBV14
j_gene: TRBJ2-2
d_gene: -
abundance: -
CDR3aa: CASSQYSNTGELFF
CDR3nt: TGTGCCAGCAGCCAATACTCGAACACCGGGGAGCTGTTTTTT

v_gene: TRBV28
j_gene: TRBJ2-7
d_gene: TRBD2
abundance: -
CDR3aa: CASSDGLAGPFEQYF
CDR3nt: TGTGCCAGCAGTGATGGACTAGCGGGGCCATTTGAGCAGTACTTC

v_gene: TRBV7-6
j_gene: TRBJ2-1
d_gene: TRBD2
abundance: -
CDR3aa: CASSILAGGPYEQFF
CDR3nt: TGTGCCAGCAGCATACTAGCGGGGGGGCCTTATGAGCAGTTCTTC

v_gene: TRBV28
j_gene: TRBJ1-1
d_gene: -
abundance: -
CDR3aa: CASSLIDTEAFF
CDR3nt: TGTGCCAGCAGTTTAATTGACACTGAAGCTTTCTTT

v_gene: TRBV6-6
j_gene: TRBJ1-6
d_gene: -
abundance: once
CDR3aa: CASSGYPNNSPLHF
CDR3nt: TGTGCCAGCAGCGGGTATCCCAATAATTCACCCCTCCACTTT

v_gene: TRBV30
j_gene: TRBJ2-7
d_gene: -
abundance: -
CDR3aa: CAGYGAESSYEQYF
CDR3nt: TGTGCCGGATACGGGGCAGAAAGTTCATACGAGCAGTACTTC

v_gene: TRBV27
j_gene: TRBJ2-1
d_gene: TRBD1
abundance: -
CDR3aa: CASSPNAGGPRIEQFF
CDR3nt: TGTGCCAGCAGTCCCAATGCAGGGGGCCCCAGAATTGAGCAGTTCTTC

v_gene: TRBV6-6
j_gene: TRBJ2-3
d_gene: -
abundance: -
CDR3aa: CASTLYDRADTQYF
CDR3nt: TGTGCCAGCACCTTATACGATCGGGCAGATACGCAGTATTTT

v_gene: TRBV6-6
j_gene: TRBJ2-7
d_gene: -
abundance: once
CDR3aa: CASSLGTLYEQYF
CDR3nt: TGTGCCAGCAGTTTAGGGACACTCTACGAGCAGTACTTC

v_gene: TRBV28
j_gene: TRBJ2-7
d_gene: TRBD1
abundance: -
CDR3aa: CASSFPRQGHYEQYF
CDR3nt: TGTGCCAGCAGTTTTCCTAGACAGGGCCATTACGAGCAGTACTTC

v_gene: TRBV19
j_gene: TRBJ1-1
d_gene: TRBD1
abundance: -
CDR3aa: CASSVVDRVGTEAFF
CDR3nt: TGTGCCAGTAGCGTGGTGGACAGGGTTGGCACTGAAGCTTTCTTT

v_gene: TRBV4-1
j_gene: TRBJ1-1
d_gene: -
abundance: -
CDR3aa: CASSQEPTAPEAFF
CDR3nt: TGCGCCAGCAGCCAAGAGCCAACTGCCCCTGAAGCTTTCTTT

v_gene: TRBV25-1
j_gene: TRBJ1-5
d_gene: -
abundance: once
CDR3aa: CASSDSGGIFSNQPQHF
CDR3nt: TGTGCCAGCAGTGATTCTGGTGGGATCTTTAGCAATCAGCCCCAGCATTTT

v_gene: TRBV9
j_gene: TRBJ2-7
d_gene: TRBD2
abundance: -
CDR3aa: CASSPDRSGYEQYF
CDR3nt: TGTGCCAGCAGCCCTGATCGTAGCGGGTACGAGCAGTACTTC

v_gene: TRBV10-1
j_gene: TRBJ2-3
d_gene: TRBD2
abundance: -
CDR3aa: CASSETSGGAEDTQYF
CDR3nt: TGCGCCAGCAGTGAAACTAGCGGGGGGGCTGAAGATACGCAGTATTTT

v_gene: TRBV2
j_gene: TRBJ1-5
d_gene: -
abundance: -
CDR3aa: CASMKVDSNQPQHF
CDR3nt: TGTGCCAGCATGAAGGTGGACAGCAATCAGCCCCAGCATTTT

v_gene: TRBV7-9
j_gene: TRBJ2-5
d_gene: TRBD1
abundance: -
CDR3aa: CASSFSGTGGAGETQYF
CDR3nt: TGTGCCAGCAGCTTTTCCGGTACAGGGGGCGCCGGGGAGACCCAGTACTTC

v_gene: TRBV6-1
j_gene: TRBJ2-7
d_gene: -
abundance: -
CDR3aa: CASSEGLGASYF
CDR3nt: TGTGCCAGCAGTGAAGGTTTGGGGGCTTCGTACTTC

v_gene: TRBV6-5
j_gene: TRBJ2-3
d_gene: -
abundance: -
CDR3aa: CASQTTDTQYF
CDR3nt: TGTGCCAGCCAGACCACAGATACGCAGTATTTT

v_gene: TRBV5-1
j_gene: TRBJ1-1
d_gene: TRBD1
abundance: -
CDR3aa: CASSSDRGTEAFF
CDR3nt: TGCGCCAGCAGTTCGGACAGGGGGACTGAAGCTTTCTTT

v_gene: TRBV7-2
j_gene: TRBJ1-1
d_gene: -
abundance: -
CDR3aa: CASSLDWGRTYTAEAFF
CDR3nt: TGTGCCAGCAGCTTAGATTGGGGGCGAACCTACACCGCTGAAGCTTTCTTT

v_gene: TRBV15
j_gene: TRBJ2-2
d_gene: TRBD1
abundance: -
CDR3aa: CATGQGANTGELFF
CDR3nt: TGTGCCACCGGGCAGGGGGCGAACACCGGGGAGCTGTTTTTT

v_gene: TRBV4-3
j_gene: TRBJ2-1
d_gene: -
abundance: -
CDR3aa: CASSQVGANNEQFF
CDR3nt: TGCGCCAGCAGCCAAGTAGGGGCGAACAATGAGCAGTTCTTC

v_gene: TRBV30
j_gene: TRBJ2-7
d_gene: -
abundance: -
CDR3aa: CAWSDGGYEQYF
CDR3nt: TGTGCCTGGAGTGACGGAGGCTACGAGCAGTACTTC

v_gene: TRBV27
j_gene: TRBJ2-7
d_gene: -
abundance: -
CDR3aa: CASSSLPVGGPTRIYEQYF
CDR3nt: TGTGCCAGCAGTTCATTACCCGTTGGGGGACCTACACGAATCTACGAGCAGTACTTC

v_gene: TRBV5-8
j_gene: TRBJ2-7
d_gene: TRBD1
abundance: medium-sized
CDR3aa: CASSLAGQGADVYEQYF
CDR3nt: TGTGCCAGCAGCTTGGCCGGACAGGGGGCTGACGTCTACGAGCAGTACTTC

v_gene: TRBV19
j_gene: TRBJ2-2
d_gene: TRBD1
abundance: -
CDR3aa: CASSNRDRGPTGELFF
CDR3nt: TGTGCCAGTAGTAACCGGGACAGGGGGCCCACCGGGGAGCTGTTTTTT

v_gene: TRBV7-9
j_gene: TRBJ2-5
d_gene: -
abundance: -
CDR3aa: CASSKEQETQYF
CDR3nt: TGTGCCAGCAGCAAGGAGCAAGAGACCCAGTACTTC

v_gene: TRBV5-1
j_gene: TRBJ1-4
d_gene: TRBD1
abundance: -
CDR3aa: CASSQMTGVNEKLFF
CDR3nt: TGCGCCAGCAGCCAAATGACAGGGGTAAATGAAAAACTGTTTTTT

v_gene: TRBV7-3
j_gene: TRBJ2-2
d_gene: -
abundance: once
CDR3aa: CASSLGAGELFF
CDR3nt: TGTGCCAGCAGCTTGGGGGCCGGGGAGCTGTTTTTT

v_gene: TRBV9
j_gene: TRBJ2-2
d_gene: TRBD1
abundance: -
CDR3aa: CASSPGTGSSGELFF
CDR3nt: TGTGCCAGCAGCCCCGGGACAGGGAGTTCCGGGGAGCTGTTTTTT

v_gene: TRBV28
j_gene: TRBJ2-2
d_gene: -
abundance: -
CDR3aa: CASSTGTITANTGELFF
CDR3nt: TGTGCCAGCAGCACCGGGACAATAACAGCGAACACCGGGGAGCTGTTTTTT

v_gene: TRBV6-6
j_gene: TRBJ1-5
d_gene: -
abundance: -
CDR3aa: CASSYLDSNQPQHF
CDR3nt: TGTGCCAGCAGTTACCTGGACAGCAATCAGCCCCAGCATTTT

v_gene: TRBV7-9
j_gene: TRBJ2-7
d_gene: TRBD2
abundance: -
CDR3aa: CASSLAGREGQYF
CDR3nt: TGTGCCAGCAGCTTAGCTGGGAGGGAAGGGCAGTACTTC

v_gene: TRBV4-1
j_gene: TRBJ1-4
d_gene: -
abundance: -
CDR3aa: CASVGATNEKLFF
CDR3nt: TGCGCCAGCGTTGGGGCAACTAATGAAAAACTGTTTTTT

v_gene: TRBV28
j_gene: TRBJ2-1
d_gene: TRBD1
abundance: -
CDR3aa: CASSSWVVDRTKSSYNEQFF
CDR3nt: TGTGCCAGCAGTTCATGGGTTGTGGACAGGACAAAAAGCTCCTACAATGAGCAGTTCTTC

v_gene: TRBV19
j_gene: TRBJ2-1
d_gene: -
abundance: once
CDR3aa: CAPWRRGHYNEQFF
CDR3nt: TGTGCCCCCTGGAGGAGGGGGCACTACAATGAGCAGTTCTTC

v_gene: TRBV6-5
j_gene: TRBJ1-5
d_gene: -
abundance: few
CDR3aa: CASAGGGTGQPQHF
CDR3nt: TGTGCCAGCGCTGGGGGGGGGACTGGCCAGCCCCAGCATTTT

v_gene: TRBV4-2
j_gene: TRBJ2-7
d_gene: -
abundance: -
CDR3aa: CASSRGYITETAYEQYF
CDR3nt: TGTGCCAGCAGCCGCGGCTATATAACTGAGACGGCCTACGAGCAGTACTTC

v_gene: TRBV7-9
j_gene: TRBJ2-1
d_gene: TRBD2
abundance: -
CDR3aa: CASSLGEAGDYNEQFF
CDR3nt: TGTGCCAGCAGCTTAGGGGAAGCGGGAGACTACAATGAGCAGTTCTTC

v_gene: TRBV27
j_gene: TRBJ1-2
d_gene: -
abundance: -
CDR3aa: CASSFAAPFYGYTF
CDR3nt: TGTGCCAGCAGTTTCGCTGCCCCCTTCTATGGCTACACCTTC

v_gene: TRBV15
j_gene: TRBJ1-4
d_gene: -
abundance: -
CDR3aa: CATSITDHGLKDEKLFF
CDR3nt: TGTGCCACCAGCATCACAGACCACGGGCTTAAGGATGAAAAACTGTTTTTT

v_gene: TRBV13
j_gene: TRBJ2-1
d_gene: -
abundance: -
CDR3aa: CASSSTPGSYTYNEQFF
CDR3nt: TGTGCCAGCAGCTCCACCCCAGGGAGCTATACCTACAATGAGCAGTTCTTC

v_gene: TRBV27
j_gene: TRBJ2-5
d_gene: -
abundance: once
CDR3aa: CASSLGGPETQYF
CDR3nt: TGTGCCAGCAGTTTAGGAGGGCCGGAGACCCAGTACTTC

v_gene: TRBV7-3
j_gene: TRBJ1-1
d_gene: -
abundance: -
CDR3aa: CASSPAGGLMNTEAFF
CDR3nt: TGTGCCAGCAGCCCCGCGGGGGGACTCATGAACACTGAAGCTTTCTTT

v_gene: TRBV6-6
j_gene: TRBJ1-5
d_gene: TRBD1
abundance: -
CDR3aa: CASSQTGGQPQHF
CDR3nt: TGTGCCAGCAGTCAGACAGGGGGTCAGCCCCAGCATTTT

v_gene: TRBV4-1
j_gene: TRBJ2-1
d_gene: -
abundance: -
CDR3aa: CASSQTRAGEQFF
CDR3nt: TGCGCCAGCAGCCAGACCAGGGCTGGTGAGCAGTTCTTC

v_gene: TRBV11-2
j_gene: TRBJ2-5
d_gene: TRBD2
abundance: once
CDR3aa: CASSLVVSGGVETQYF
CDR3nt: TGTGCCAGCAGCTTAGTCGTTTCGGGAGGGGTAGAGACCCAGTACTTC

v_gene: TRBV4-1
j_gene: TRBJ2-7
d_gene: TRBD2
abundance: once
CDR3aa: CASSHISGTSVTYEQYF
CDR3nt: TGCGCCAGCAGCCATATATCCGGGACTAGCGTTACCTACGAGCAGTACTTC

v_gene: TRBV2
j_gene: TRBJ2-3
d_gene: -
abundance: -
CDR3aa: CASSEYSGDTQYF
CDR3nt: TGTGCCAGCAGTGAATATTCAGGAGATACGCAGTATTTT

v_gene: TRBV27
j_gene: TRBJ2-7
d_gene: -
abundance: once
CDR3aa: CASSLGIYYEQYF
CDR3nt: TGTGCCAGCAGTTTGGGGATTTACTACGAGCAGTACTTC

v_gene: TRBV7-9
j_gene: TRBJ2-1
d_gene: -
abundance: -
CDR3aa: CASSPDNFNEQFF
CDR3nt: TGTGCCAGCAGTCCAGACAACTTCAATGAGCAGTTCTTC

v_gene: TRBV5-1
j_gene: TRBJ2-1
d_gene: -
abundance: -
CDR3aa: CASSLRYAHNEQFF
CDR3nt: TGCGCCAGCAGCTTGAGGTACGCCCACAATGAGCAGTTCTTC